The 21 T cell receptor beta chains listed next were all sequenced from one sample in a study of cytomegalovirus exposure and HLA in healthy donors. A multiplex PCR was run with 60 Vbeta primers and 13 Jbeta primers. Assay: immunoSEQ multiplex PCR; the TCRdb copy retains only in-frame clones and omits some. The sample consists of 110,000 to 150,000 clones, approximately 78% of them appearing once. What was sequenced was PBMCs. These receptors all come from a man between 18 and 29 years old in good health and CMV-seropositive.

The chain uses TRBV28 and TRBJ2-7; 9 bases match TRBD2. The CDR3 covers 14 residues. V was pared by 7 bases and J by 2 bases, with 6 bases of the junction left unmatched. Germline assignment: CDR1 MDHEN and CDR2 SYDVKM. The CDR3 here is CASTTSGRTYEQYF. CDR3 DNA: TGTGCCAGCACGACTAGCGGCCGGACCTACGAGCAGTACTTC.

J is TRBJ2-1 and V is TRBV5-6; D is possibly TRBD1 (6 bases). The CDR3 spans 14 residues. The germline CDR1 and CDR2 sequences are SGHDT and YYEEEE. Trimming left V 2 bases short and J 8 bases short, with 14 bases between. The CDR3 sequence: CASSFRTVRDEQFF. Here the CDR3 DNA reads TGTGCCAGCAGCTTCAGGACAGTCAGAGATGAGCAGTTCTTC.

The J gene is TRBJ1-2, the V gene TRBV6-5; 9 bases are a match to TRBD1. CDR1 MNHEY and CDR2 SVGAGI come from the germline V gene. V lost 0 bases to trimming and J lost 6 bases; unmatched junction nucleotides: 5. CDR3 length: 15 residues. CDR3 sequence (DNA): TGTGCCAGCAGTTACTCCGGACAGGGGTTCCATGGCTACACCTTC. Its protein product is CASSYSGQGFHGYTF.

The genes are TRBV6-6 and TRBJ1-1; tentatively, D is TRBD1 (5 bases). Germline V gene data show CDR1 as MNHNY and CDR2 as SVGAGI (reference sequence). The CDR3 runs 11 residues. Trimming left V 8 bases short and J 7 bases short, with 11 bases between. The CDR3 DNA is TGTGCCAGCTCCCTGCAGGGTGAAGCTTTCTTT. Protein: CASSLQGEAFF.

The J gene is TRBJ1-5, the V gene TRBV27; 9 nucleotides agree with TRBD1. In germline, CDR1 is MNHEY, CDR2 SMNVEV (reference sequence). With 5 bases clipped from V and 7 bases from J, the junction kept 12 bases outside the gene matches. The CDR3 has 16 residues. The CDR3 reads CASSPHTGGLGQPQHF. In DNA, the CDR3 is TGTGCCAGCAGTCCCCATACAGGGGGCTTAGGCCAGCCCCAGCATTTT.

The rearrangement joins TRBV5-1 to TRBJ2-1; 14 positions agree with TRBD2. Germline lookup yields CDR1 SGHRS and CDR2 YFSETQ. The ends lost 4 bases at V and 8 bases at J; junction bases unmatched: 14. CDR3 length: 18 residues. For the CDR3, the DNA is TGCGCCAGCAGCACACAAGGTAGGACTAGCGGGAGGATCTATGAGCAGTTCTTC. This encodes CASSTQGRTSGRIYEQFF.

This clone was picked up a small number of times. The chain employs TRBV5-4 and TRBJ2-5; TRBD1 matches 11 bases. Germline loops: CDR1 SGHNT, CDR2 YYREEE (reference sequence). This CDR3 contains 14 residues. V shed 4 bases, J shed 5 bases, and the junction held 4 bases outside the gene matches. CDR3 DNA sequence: TGTGCCAGCAGCCAGGACAGGGGGCAGGAGACCCAGTACTTC. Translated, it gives CASSQDRGQETQYF.

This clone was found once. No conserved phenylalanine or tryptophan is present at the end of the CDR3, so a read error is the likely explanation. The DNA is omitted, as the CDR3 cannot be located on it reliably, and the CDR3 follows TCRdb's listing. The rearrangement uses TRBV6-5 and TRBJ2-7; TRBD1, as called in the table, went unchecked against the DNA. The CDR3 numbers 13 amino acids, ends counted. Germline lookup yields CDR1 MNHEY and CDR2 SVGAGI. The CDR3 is CASSVPPTGYRPS.

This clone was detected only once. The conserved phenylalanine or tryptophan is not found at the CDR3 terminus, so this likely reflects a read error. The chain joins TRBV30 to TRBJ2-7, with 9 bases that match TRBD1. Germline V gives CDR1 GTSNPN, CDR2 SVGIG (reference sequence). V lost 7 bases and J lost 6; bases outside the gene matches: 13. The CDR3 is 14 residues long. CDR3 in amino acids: CAFEPGQGFCEQYL. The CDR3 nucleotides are TGTGCCTTCGAACCGGGACAGGGATTCTGCGAGCAGTACCTC.

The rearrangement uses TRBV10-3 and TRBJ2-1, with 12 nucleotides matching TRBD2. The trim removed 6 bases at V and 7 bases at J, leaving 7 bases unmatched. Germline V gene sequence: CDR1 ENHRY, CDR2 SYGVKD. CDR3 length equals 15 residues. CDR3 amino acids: CAIRETSGSSNEQFF. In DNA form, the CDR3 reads TGTGCCATCAGGGAGACTAGCGGGAGCTCAAATGAGCAGTTCTTC.

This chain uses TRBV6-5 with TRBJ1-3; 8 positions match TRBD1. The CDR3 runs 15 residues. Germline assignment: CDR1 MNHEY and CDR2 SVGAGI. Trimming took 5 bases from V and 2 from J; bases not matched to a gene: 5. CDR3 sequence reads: CASSMDRDTGNTIYF. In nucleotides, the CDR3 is TGTGCCAGCAGTATGGACAGGGACACTGGAAACACCATATATTTT.

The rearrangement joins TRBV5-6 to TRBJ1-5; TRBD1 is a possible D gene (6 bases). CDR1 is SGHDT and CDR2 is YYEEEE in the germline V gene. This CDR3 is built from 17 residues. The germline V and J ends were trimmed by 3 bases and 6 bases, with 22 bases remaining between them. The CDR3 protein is CASSSRSGVYRSQPQHF. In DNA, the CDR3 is TGTGCCAGCAGCTCGAGGTCAGGGGTTTATCGGAGTCAGCCCCAGCATTTT. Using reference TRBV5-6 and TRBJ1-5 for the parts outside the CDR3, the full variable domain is DAGVTQSPTHLIKTRGQQVTLRCSPKSGHDTVSWYQQALGQGPQFIFQYYEEEERQRGNFPDRFSGHQFPNYSSELNVNALLLGDSALYLCASSSRSGVYRSQPQHFGDGTRLSIL.

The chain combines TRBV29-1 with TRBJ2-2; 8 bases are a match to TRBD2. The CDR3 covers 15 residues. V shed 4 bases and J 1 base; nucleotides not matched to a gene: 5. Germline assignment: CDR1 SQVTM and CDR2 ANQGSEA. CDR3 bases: TGCAGCGTTGTAATGGCGGGAGGGAACACCGGGGAGCTGTTTTTT. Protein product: CSVVMAGGNTGELFF.

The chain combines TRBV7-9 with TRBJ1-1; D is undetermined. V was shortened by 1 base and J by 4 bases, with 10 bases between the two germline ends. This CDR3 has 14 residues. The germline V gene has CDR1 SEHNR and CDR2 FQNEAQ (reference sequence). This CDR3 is CASSLVSGSTEAFF. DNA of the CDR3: TGTGCCAGCAGCTTAGTTTCGGGTTCCACTGAAGCTTTCTTT. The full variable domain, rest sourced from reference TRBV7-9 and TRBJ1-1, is DTGVSQNPRHKITKRGQNVTFRCDPISEHNRLYWYRQTLGQGPEFLTYFQNEAQLEKSRLLSDRFSAERPKGSFSTLEIQRTEQGDSAMYLCASSLVSGSTEAFFGQGTRLTVV.

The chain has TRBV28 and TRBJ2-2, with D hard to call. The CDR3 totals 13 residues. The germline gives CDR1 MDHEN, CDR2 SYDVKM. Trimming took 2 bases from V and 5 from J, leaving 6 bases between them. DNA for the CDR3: TGTGCCAGCAGTTTACTTATGACCGGGGAGCTGTTTTTT. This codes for CASSLLMTGELFF.

This chain's CDR3 is CASSIVRGYNEQFF. Here the CDR3 DNA reads TGTGCCAGTAGTATAGTCAGGGGGTACAATGAGCAGTTCTTC. The rearrangement joins TRBV19 to TRBJ2-1, with 7 bases aligning to TRBD1. The CDR3 is 14 amino acids. Per germline, CDR1 LNHDA and CDR2 SQIVND (reference sequence). V lost 1 base to trimming and J lost 4 bases; unmatched junction nucleotides: 1.

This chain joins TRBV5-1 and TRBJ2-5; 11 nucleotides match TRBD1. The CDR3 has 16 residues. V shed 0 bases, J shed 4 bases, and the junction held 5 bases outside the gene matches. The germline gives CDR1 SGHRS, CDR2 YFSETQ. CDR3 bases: TGCGCCAGCAGCTTGGTAGGACAGGGGGCGGGAGAGACCCAGTACTTC. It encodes CASSLVGQGAGETQYF.

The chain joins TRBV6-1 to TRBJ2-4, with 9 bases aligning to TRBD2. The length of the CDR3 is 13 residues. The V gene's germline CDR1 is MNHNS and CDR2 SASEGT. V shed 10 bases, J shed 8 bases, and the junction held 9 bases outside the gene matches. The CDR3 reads CATKGLAGDIQYF. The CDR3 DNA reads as TGTGCCACCAAGGGACTAGCTGGGGACATTCAGTACTTC.

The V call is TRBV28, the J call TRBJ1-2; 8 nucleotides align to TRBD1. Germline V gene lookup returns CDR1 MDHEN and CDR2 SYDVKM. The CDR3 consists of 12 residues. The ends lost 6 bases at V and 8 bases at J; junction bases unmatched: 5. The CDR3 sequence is CASSRQGRGYTF. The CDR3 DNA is TGTGCCAGCAGCCGACAGGGGCGGGGCTACACCTTC.

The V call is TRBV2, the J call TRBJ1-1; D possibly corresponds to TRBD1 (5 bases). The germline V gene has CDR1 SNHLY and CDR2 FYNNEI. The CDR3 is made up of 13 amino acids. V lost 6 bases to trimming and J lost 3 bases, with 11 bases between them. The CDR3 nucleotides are TGTGCCAGCAGCAGGGAAGCTGACACTGAAGCTTTCTTT. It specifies CASSREADTEAFF.

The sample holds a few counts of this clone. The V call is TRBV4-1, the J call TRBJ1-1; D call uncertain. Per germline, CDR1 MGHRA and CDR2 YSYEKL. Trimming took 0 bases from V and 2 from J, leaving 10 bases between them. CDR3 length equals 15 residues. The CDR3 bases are TGCGCCAGCAGCCAAGATCGCACACTAAACACTGAAGCTTTCTTT. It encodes CASSQDRTLNTEAFF.